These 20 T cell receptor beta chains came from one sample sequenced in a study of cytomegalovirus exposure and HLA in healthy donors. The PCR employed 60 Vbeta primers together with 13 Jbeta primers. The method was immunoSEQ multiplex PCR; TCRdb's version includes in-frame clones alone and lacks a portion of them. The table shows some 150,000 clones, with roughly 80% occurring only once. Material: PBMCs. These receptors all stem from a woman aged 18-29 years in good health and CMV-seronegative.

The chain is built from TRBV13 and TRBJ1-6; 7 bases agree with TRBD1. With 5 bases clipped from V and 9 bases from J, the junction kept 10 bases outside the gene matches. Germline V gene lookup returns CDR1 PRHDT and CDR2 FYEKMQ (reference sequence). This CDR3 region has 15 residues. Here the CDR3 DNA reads TGTGCCAGCAGCCCCTCCAGGGGGGCAGGTTCACCCCTCCACTTT. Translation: CASSPSRGAGSPLHF.

CDR3 DNA: TGTGCCAGCAGCTCCGGGACTAGCGAGAACAATGAGCAGTTCTTC. Its protein is CASSSGTSENNEQFF. The genes are TRBV2 and TRBJ2-1; TRBD2 matches at 10 bases. Trimming at V came to 6 bases and at J to 5 bases, leaving 7 bases not matched to a gene. The CDR3 consists of 15 residues. Germline CDR1 SNHLY, CDR2 FYNNEI. Full variable domain (remainder filled in from reference TRBV2 and TRBJ2-1): EPEVTQTPSHQVTQMGQEVILRCVPISNHLYFYWYRQILGQKVEFLVSFYNNEISEKSEIFDDQFSVERPDGSNFTLKIRSTKLEDSAMYFCASSSGTSENNEQFFGPGTRLTVL.

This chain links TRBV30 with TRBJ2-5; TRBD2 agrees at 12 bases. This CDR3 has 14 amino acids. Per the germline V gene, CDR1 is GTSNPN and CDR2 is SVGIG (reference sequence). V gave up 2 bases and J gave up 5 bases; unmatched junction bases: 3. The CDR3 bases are TGTGCCTGGAGTTCGGGACTAGCGGGCGAGACCCAGTACTTC. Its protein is CAWSSGLAGETQYF.

The CDR3 region has the DNA TGTGCCAGCAGCCCAATCTCCGACAGGGATGACTATGGCTACACCTTC. This encodes CASSPISDRDDYGYTF. This chain links TRBV11-2 with TRBJ1-2; 7 nucleotides line up with TRBD1. The junction had 12 bases not matched to a gene; V was cut back by 5 bases and J by 3 bases. Germline values: CDR1 SGHAT, CDR2 FQNNGV. The CDR3 consists of 16 residues.

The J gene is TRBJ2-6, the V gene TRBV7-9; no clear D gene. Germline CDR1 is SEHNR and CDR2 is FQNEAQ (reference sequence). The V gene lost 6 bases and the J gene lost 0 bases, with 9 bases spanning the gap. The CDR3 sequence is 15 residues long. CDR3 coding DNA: TGTGCCAGCAGGCACTTTCGCTCTGGGGCCAACGTCCTGACTTTC. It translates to CASRHFRSGANVLTF.

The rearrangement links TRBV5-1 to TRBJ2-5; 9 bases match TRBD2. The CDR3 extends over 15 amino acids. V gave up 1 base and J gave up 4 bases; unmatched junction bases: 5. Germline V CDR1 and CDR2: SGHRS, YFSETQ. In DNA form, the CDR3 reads TGCGCCAGCAGCTTGTTAGCGGGAGATTCAGAGACCCAGTACTTC. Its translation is CASSLLAGDSETQYF.

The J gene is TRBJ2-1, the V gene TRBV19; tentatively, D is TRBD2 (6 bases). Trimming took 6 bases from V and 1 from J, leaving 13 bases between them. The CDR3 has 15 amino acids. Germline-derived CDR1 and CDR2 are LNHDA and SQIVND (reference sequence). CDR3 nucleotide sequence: TGTGCCAGTAGGTATGGCGGGGCTTCCTACAATGAGCAGTTCTTC. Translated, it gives CASRYGGASYNEQFF.

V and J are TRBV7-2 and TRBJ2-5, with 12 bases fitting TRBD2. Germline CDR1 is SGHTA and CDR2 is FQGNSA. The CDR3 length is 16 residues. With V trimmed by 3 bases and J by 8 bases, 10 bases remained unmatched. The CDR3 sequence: CASSFPGLAGSGTQYF. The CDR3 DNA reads TGTGCCAGCAGCTTTCCCGGACTAGCGGGGTCGGGAACCCAGTACTTC.

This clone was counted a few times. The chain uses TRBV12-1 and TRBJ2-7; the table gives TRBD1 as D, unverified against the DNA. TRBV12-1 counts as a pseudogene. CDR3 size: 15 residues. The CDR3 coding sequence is TGTGCCAGCAGCCGAGGGACACGGAGCTCCTACGAGCAGTACTTC. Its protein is CASSRGTRSSYEQYF.

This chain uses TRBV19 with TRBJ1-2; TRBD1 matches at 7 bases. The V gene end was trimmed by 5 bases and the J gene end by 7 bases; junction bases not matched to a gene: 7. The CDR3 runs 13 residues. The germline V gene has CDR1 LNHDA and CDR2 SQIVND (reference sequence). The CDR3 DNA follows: TGTGCCAGTAGTGCTACAGGGGCCTTTGGCTACACCTTC. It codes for CASSATGAFGYTF.

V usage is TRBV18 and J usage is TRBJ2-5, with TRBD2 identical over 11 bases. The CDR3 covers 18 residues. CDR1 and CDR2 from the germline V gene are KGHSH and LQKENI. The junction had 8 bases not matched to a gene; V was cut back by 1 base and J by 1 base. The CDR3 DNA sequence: TGTGCCAGCTCACCACGAATCGGGACTAGCGGTCCCCAAGAGACCCAGTACTTC. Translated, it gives CASSPRIGTSGPQETQYF.

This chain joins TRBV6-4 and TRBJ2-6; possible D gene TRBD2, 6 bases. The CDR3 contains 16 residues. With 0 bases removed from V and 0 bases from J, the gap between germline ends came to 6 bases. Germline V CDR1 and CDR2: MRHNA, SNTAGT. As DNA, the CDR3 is TGTGCCAGCAGTGACTCGGGGGGCTCTGGGGCCAACGTCCTGACTTTC. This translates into CASSDSGGSGANVLTF.

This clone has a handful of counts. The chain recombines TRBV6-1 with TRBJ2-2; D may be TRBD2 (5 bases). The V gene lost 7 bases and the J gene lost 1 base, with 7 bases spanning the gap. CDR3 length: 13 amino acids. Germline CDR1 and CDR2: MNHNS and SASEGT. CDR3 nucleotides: TGTGCCAGCATACGGGAGAACACCGGGGAGCTGTTTTTT. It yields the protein CASIRENTGELFF.

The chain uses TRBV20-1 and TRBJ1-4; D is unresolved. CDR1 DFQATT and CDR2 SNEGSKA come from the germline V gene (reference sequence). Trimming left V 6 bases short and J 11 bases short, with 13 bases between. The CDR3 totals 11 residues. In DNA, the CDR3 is TGCAGTGCGCCTCTCGAGTTTAAACTGTTTTTT. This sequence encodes CSAPLEFKLFF.

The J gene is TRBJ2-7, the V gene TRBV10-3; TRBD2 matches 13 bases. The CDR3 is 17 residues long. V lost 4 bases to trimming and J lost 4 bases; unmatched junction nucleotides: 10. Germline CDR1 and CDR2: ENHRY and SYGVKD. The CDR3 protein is CAISGSRGTSGVYEQYF. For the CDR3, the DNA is TGTGCCATCAGTGGAAGCAGGGGGACTAGCGGGGTTTACGAGCAGTACTTC.

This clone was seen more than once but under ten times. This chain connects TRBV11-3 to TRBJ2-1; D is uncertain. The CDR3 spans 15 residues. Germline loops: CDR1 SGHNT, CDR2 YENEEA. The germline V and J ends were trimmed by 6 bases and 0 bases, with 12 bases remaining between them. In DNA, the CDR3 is TGTGCCAGCAGTCGGGTCGGTGGCTCCTACAATGAGCAGTTCTTC. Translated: CASSRVGGSYNEQFF.

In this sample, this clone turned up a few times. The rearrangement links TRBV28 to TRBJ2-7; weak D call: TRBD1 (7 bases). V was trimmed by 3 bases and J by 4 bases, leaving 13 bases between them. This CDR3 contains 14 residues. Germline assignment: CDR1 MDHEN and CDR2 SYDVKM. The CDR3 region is CASSLVQGTYEQYF. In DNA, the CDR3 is TGTGCCAGCAGTTTGGTACAGGGGACTTACGAGCAGTACTTC.

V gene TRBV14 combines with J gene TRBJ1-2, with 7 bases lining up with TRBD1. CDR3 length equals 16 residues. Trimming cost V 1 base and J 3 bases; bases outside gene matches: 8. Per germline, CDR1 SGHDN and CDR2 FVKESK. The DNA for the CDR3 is TGTGCCAGCAGCCAAGTACGGACAGGACGATACTATGGCTACACCTTC. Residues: CASSQVRTGRYYGYTF.

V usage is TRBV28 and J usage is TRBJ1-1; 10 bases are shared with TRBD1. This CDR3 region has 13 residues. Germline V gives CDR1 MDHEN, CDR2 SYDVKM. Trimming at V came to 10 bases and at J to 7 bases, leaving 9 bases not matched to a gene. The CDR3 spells CAIKGTGDNEAFF. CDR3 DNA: TGTGCCATAAAAGGGACAGGGGACAATGAAGCTTTCTTT.

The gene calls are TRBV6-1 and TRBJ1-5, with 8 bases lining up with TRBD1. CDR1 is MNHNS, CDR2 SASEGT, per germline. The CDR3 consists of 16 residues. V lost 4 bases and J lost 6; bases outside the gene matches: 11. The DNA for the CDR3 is TGTGCCAGCAGTGGGAATTACAGGGGGTTTAGTCAGCCCCAGCATTTT. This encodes CASSGNYRGFSQPQHF.